Below, 21 T cell receptor beta chains from the same sample are listed, as sequenced in a study of vaccination and CD4 T cells after COVID-19. The study sequenced cultured CD4+ T cell DNA using the Oncomine TCR Beta short-read assay. TCRdb called the PCR reads again in MiXCR, with one record for every CDR3 protein. Among roughly 8,600 distinct CDR3 sequences listed, about 73% were seen once. This sample's treatment: roughly nine-day PBMC culture with coronavirus spike peptide pools or control peptides (ViraFEST assay). No antigens are known for them. The material sequenced was CD4+ T cells from blood, cultured in vitro. These receptors all stem from a human donor who had recovered from COVID-19.

This clonotype qualifies as large. This chain joins TRBV7-2 and TRBJ1-6, with 8 positions matching TRBD1. The CDR3 totals 15 residues. CDR1 and CDR2 (germline): SGHTA, FQGNSA. V shed 5 bases, J shed 7 bases, and the junction held 7 bases outside the gene matches. The CDR3 spells CASSLNRDRNSPLHF. CDR3 in DNA: TGTGCCAGCAGCCTCAACCGGGACAGGAATTCACCCCTCCACTTT.

The genes are TRBV6-1 and TRBJ1-1, with D unresolved. The germline V and J ends were trimmed by 7 bases and 1 base, with 10 bases remaining between them. Germline lookup yields CDR1 MNHNS and CDR2 SASEGT. The CDR3 runs 13 residues. CDR3 sequence (DNA): TGTGCCAGCACCGGACTTCCGAACACTGAAGCTTTCTTT. Encoded protein: CASTGLPNTEAFF.

The chain combines TRBV20-1 with TRBJ2-3; D gene unclear. Germline V gene sequence: CDR1 DFQATT, CDR2 SNEGSKA (reference sequence). The V end was cut by 3 bases, the J end by 5 bases, with 6 bases between. This CDR3 spans 11 amino acids. CDR3 DNA: TGCAGTGCTAGTTCTGGAGATACGCAGTATTTT. Its protein product is CSASSGDTQYF.

The chain has TRBV24-1 and TRBJ2-5, with D possibly TRBD1 on 5 matching bases. V gave up 5 bases and J gave up 4 bases, with 13 bases separating them. The CDR3 spans 14 residues. Germline-derived CDR1 and CDR2 are KGHDR and SFDVKD. In DNA, the CDR3 is TGTGCCACCAGTGGACAGCCGGTGGGAGAGACCCAGTACTTC. The encoded protein is CATSGQPVGETQYF.

The chain has TRBV27 and TRBJ2-2, with 7 bases matching TRBD1. V gave up 1 base and J gave up 16 bases; unmatched junction bases: 3. The length of the CDR3 is 11 residues. CDR1 and CDR2 from the germline V gene are MNHEY and SMNVEV (reference sequence). The CDR3 spells CASSLLQGRFF. The CDR3 bases are TGTGCCAGCAGTTTATTACAGGGGAGGTTTTTT.

The J gene is TRBJ1-1, the V gene TRBV3-1; tentative D call: TRBD1 (5 bases). V lost 1 base and J 7 bases, leaving 10 bases between the germline ends. The CDR3 consists of 13 residues. The germline V gene encodes CDR1 LGHDT and CDR2 YNNKEL (reference sequence). CDR3 in amino acids: CASSQGDALEAFF. CDR3 nucleotides: TGTGCCAGCAGCCAAGGGGACGCCCTTGAAGCTTTCTTT.

This clonotype was seen just once. This rearrangement joins TRBV6-2 or TRBV6-3 to TRBJ2-7; D is possibly TRBD1 (5 bases). The CDR3 covers 15 residues. Per germline, CDR1 MNHEY and CDR2 SVGEGT. V was shortened by 6 bases and J by 5 bases, with 20 bases between the two germline ends. The CDR3 loop reads CASSPATVPRDEQYF. The CDR3 coding sequence is TGTGCCAGCAGCCCCGCGACAGTTCCCCGTGACGAGCAGTACTTC.

The chain couples TRBV4-2 to TRBJ2-7, with TRBD2 matching over 9 bases. This CDR3 region has 15 residues. Losses at the gene ends were 1 base for V and 0 bases for J; bases not matched to a gene: 1. From germline, CDR1 is LGHNA and CDR2 YNFKEQ. The CDR3 region is CASSQVSGSSYEQYF. CDR3 nucleotides: TGTGCCAGCAGCCAAGTTAGCGGGAGCTCCTACGAGCAGTACTTC.

This clonotype was seen more than once but under ten times. V and J are TRBV19 and TRBJ1-5; TRBD1 matches at 9 bases. The ends lost 5 bases at V and 3 bases at J; junction bases unmatched: 14. Per the germline V gene, CDR1 is LNHDA and CDR2 is SQIVND (reference sequence). This CDR3 region has 18 residues. The CDR3 DNA reads as TGTGCCAGTAGTTCGCCCCCCGGGACAGGGCTTACCAATCAGCCCCAGCATTTT. Its translation is CASSSPPGTGLTNQPQHF.

This clonotype showed up just a few times. The chain couples TRBV20-1 to TRBJ1-1; 7 bases are a match to TRBD1. With V trimmed by 6 bases and J by 5 bases, 12 bases remained unmatched. This CDR3 is 14 amino acids long. Looked up from germline, CDR1 is DFQATT and CDR2 is SNEGSKA (reference sequence). CDR3 amino acids: CSARMTGLRTEAFF. In DNA form, the CDR3 reads TGCAGTGCCAGAATGACAGGGCTGCGGACTGAAGCTTTCTTT.

This clonotype was observed a single time. The gene calls are TRBV20-1 and TRBJ1-5, with D unresolved. V was trimmed by 3 bases and J by 0 bases, leaving 9 bases between them. CDR1 is DFQATT and CDR2 is SNEGSKA in the germline V gene (reference sequence). The CDR3 is 14 residues long. Here the CDR3 reads CSARDSYSNQPQHF. In DNA form, the CDR3 reads TGCAGTGCTAGGGACTCCTATAGCAATCAGCCCCAGCATTTT.

This rearrangement joins TRBV19 to TRBJ1-5, with 10 bases aligning to TRBD1. This CDR3 comprises 16 residues. CDR1 and CDR2 (germline): LNHDA, SQIVND (reference sequence). Trimming removed 4 bases from V and 5 bases from J; junction bases left unmatched: 8. CDR3 loop: CASSSGTGAGHQPQHF. Here the CDR3 DNA reads TGTGCCAGTAGTAGCGGGACAGGGGCAGGGCATCAGCCCCAGCATTTT.

The chain links TRBV6-1 to TRBJ2-3; 8 bases fit TRBD2. The CDR3 spans 16 residues. The germline CDR1 and CDR2 sequences are MNHNS and SASEGT. V shed 5 bases, J shed 0 bases, and the junction held 7 bases outside the gene matches. As DNA, the CDR3 is TGTGCCAGCAGTCAGAGGACTAGCCTCAGCACAGATACGCAGTATTTT. Amino acids: CASSQRTSLSTDTQYF.

The V call is TRBV28, the J call TRBJ2-2; 7 bases match TRBD2. The CDR3 contains 13 residues. CDR1 and CDR2 (germline): MDHEN, SYDVKM. V trimming: 6 bases; J trimming: 6 bases; junction bases outside the gene matches: 4. The CDR3 here is CASRLTSPGELFF. CDR3 nucleotides: TGTGCCAGCAGACTGACTAGCCCCGGGGAGCTGTTTTTT.

In DNA form, the CDR3 reads TGTGCCAGCAGCTTAGAGGCTGGATACGAGCAGTACTTC. It translates to CASSLEAGYEQYF. The chain links TRBV7-9 to TRBJ2-7; D uncertain. The CDR3 length is 13 residues. V dropped 1 base and J dropped 4 bases, with 8 bases sitting between them. The germline gives CDR1 SEHNR, CDR2 FQNEAQ (reference sequence).

The sample holds a few counts of this clonotype. V usage is TRBV10-3 and J usage is TRBJ2-2; D not resolved. This CDR3 comprises 16 residues. Trimming left V 2 bases short and J 0 bases short, with 10 bases between. Germline CDR1 is ENHRY and CDR2 is SYGVKD. The CDR3 DNA reads TGTGCCATCAGTGAGGCGGTGGTAACGAACACCGGGGAGCTGTTTTTT. Translated, it gives CAISEAVVTNTGELFF.

The chain couples TRBV20-1 to TRBJ1-1, with D possibly matching TRBD1 (6 bases). In germline, CDR1 is DFQATT, CDR2 SNEGSKA (reference sequence). There are 11 residues in the CDR3. V was trimmed by 4 bases and J by 7 bases, leaving 10 bases between them. CDR3 coding DNA: TGCAGTGCTAATGAGGGGGTTGAAGCTTTCTTT. Its protein is CSANEGVEAFF.

This clonotype showed up just a few times. This chain links TRBV7-9 with TRBJ1-3; D ambiguous. The germline V gene encodes CDR1 SEHNR and CDR2 FQNEAQ (reference sequence). The CDR3 totals 14 residues. Trimming pared 1 base from V and 0 bases from J, leaving 4 bases between. The CDR3 region is CASSLGFSGNTIYF. In nucleotides, the CDR3 is TGTGCCAGCAGCTTAGGCTTCTCTGGAAACACCATATATTTT.

The V and J genes are TRBV6-1 and TRBJ1-1; 9 bases align to TRBD1. The CDR3 contains 17 residues. Germline trimming cut 8 bases from V and 2 bases from J; bases unmatched to any gene: 15. Germline V lookup: CDR1 MNHNS, CDR2 SASEGT. CDR3: CASGKVTGGGGNTEAFF. The CDR3 coding sequence is TGTGCCAGCGGTAAGGTCACAGGGGGCGGCGGTAACACTGAAGCTTTCTTT.

The chain combines TRBV7-2 with TRBJ2-3; D possibly uses TRBD1 or TRBD2 (6 bases each). V was trimmed by 4 bases and J by 5 bases, leaving 25 bases between them. This CDR3 has 18 amino acids. CDR1 and CDR2 from the germline V gene are SGHTA and FQGNSA. CDR3: CASSSLLRGQGLEDTQYF. The CDR3 DNA follows: TGTGCCAGCAGCTCCCTCCTCCGGGGGCAAGGGTTGGAAGATACGCAGTATTTT. The complete variable domain, with remaining parts taken from reference TRBV7-2 and TRBJ2-3, reads GAGVSQSPSNKVTEKGKDVELRCDPISGHTALYWYRQSLGQGLEFLIYFQGNSAPDKSGLPSDRFSAERTGGSVSTLTIQRTQQEDSAVYLCASSSLLRGQGLEDTQYFGPGTRLTVL.

This clonotype appeared a single time. V gene TRBV20-1 combines with J gene TRBJ2-5, with TRBD1 matching 8 bases. Looked up from germline, CDR1 is DFQATT and CDR2 is SNEGSKA (reference sequence). This CDR3 has 13 amino acids. V shed 2 bases and J 5 bases; nucleotides not matched to a gene: 4. The CDR3 reads CSARWTGRETQYF. The CDR3 coding sequence is TGCAGTGCTAGATGGACAGGGAGGGAGACCCAGTACTTC.